These 2 T cell receptor beta chains came from one sample sequenced in a study of T cell repertoires in urothelial bladder cancer. Only in-frame clones appear in the TCRdb table, and some are missing; sequencing was by immunoSEQ multiplex PCR. The data show 8,500 to 13,000 clones, with 68% seen just once and around 7.3% held by the top ten. Material: tumor-infiltrating cells from bladder cancer. Receptors originate from a human donor with a benign inflammatory bladder lesion.

The genes are TRBV6-6 and TRBJ1-2; D ambiguous. V dropped 7 bases and J dropped 0 bases, with 9 bases sitting between them. The CDR3 length is 13 residues. Germline CDR1 is MNHNY and CDR2 is SVGAGI (reference sequence). The CDR3 loop reads CASKGVANYGYTF. CDR3 coding DNA: TGTGCCAGCAAAGGCGTCGCTAACTATGGCTACACCTTC.

V and J are TRBV5-3 and TRBJ1-5, with D uncertain. TRBV5-3 falls under the ORF class, with uncertain function. Trimming stripped 5 bases from V and 3 bases from J, with 15 bases between. The CDR3 consists of 15 residues. CDR3 nucleotide sequence: TGTGCCAGAAGACCCGGACGGCGATTCAATCAGCCCCAGCATTTT. Translation gives CARRPGRRFNQPQHF.